A selection of T cell receptor beta chains follows, all from one sample in a study of beta chain features in type 1 diabetes. Only in-frame clones appear in the TCRdb table, and some are missing; sequencing was by immunoSEQ multiplex PCR. The table has roughly 400,000 clones, about 14% seen once. The sequenced sample consisted of naive CD4+ T cells from blood. The receptors come from a woman between 18 and 29 years old in good health. The CDR3 runs from the conserved cysteine through the conserved F or W.

>TRBV7-9|TRBJ2-1
CASSLRPGGLNEQFF
>TRBV7-9|TRBJ1-2
CASTPTRGRAYGYTF
>TRBV7-2|TRBJ2-7
CASSVGQGAGWEQYF
>TRBV15|TRBJ1-1
CATSRDGSRARPEAFF
>TRBV7-6|TRBJ2-1
CASSSGGTNSYNEQFF
>TRBV19|TRBJ2-7
CASSIAREGPYEQYF
>TRBV7-3|TRBJ1-3
CASSTGQGNTIYF
>TRBV7-9|TRBJ2-3
CASSRQGATDTQYF
>TRBV30|TRBJ1-5
CAWRGHVVGQPQHF
>TRBV4-1|TRBJ2-3
CASSRRLAASTDTQYF
>TRBV29-1|TRBJ1-1
CSVGKGARPEAFF
>TRBV28|TRBJ1-4
CASTPGAIDEKLFF
>TRBV18|TRBJ2-1
CASSPGTLRGQFF
>TRBV7-9|TRBJ2-4
CASSLGQGIAKNIQYF
>TRBV7-2|TRBJ1-3
CASSVVGVSGNTIYF
>TRBV5-1|TRBJ2-7
CASSLGSSSATYEQYF
>TRBV28|TRBJ2-7
CASSASGTSGYEQYF
>TRBV7-2|TRBJ2-2
CASSLMPEALTGELFF
>TRBV29-1|TRBJ1-1
CSVATGNTEAFF
>TRBV30|TRBJ2-3
CAWSLRDRAPDTQYF
>TRBV30|TRBJ1-2
CAWRHRQGNYGYTF
>TRBV5-4|TRBJ2-4
CASSAGTSGRKNIQYF
>TRBV6-5|TRBJ1-2
CASSYSQDYGYTF
>TRBV11-2|TRBJ2-3
CASSLGLAGFTDTQYF
>TRBV7-2|TRBJ2-6
CASSSRGDSGANVLTF
>TRBV29-1|TRBJ2-4
CSVRTGDLAKNIQYF
>TRBV28|TRBJ2-1
CASSSPMDYASPNEQFF
>TRBV5-4|TRBJ1-1
CASSLMQGNPEAFF
>TRBV7-9|TRBJ1-1
CASSSYRGQSPRAFF
>TRBV6-5|TRBJ1-2
CASSYKWDSLYGYTF
>TRBV27|TRBJ1-1
CASSLYAPEPNEAFF
>TRBV29-1|TRBJ2-5
CSVGQTQETQYF
>TRBV18|TRBJ2-4
CASSPLAGISKNIQYF
>TRBV5-1|TRBJ2-1
CASSTGQGAHNEQFF
>TRBV18|TRBJ1-5
CASSPLTGYNQPQHF
>TRBV19|TRBJ2-3
CASSIDRRGTDTQYF
>TRBV14|TRBJ2-1
CASSPIVLAGGNGGEQFF
>TRBV4-1|TRBJ2-5
CASSPPVKETQYF
>TRBV27|TRBJ1-3
CASSPWTGSGNTIYF
>TRBV7-2|TRBJ2-3
CASSLRGLAGTDTQYF
>TRBV5-1|TRBJ2-7
CASSIGPGQGSSYEQYF
>TRBV5-1|TRBJ2-5
CASSADWPGETQYF
>TRBV27|TRBJ2-1
CASSREGFNEQFF
>TRBV9|TRBJ2-5
CASSTSRGTQETQYF
>TRBV28|TRBJ2-5
CASSLPGQRETQYF
>TRBV11-2|TRBJ1-5
CASSLRGNQPQHF
>TRBV28|TRBJ2-7
CASSLGQGAHEQYF